This is a list of T cell receptor beta chains from one sample in a study of blood T cell repertoires in COVID-19. Generated by immunoSEQ multiplex PCR, the TCRdb table keeps only in-frame clones and is missing some. The data contain about 240,000 clones, more than 70% of them singletons. The sequencing input was peripheral blood. The origin of the receptors is a man older than 75 with acute or convalescent COVID-19. Both conserved end residues are part of each CDR3. Fields, in order: V gene, J gene, clone size, D gene, CDR3 DNA, CDR3 protein. D genes are given only for firm matches. Size is stated for part of the rows, as once, few or many counts, or as a class when the clone is expanded.

V: TRBV6-6
J: TRBJ2-7
size: .
D: .
DNA: TGTGCCAGCAGTGGGACGCAGGGGTACGAGCAGTACTTC
CDR3: CASSGTQGYEQYF

V: TRBV28
J: TRBJ2-2
size: .
D: TRBD1
DNA: TGTGCCACCCTTAGGACAGGGGGCAACACCGGGGAGCTGTTTTTT
CDR3: CATLRTGGNTGELFF

V: TRBV5-1
J: TRBJ1-4
size: .
D: .
DNA: TGCGCCAGCAGCTTAACCACAGGGAAGGGTAATGAAAAACTGTTTTTT
CDR3: CASSLTTGKGNEKLFF

V: TRBV10-2
J: TRBJ2-7
size: .
D: TRBD2
DNA: TGCGCCAGCAGTGAGTCCTTAGGACTAGCGGGGTACGAGCAGTACTTC
CDR3: CASSESLGLAGYEQYF

V: TRBV5-4
J: TRBJ1-1
size: .
D: .
DNA: TGTGCCAGCAGCGGACCGGGAGAAACTGAAGCTTTCTTT
CDR3: CASSGPGETEAFF

V: TRBV11-2
J: TRBJ2-3
size: .
D: TRBD2
DNA: TGTGCCAGCAGCTTAGAGGCGCGGACTAGCGGGGGGGTAAGCACAGATACGCAGTATTTT
CDR3: CASSLEARTSGGVSTDTQYF

V: TRBV19
J: TRBJ2-5
size: .
D: TRBD2
DNA: TGTGCCAGTACCCCCCGTAGCGGGAGGTGGGAGACCCAGTACTTC
CDR3: CASTPRSGRWETQYF

V: TRBV21-1
J: TRBJ2-1
size: .
D: .
DNA: TGTGCCAGCAGCTCCCTTGGGACTAGCGGGAACAATGAGCAGTTCTTC
CDR3: CASSSLGTSGNNEQFF

V: TRBV9
J: TRBJ1-3
size: .
D: .
DNA: TGTGCCAGCGAGGGGGGAGGGAACACCATATATTTT
CDR3: CASEGGGNTIYF

V: TRBV7-9
J: TRBJ1-2
size: .
D: TRBD1
DNA: TGTGCCAGCAGCTTCGCAATGACAGGGGAGGAGGGCTACACCTTC
CDR3: CASSFAMTGEEGYTF

V: TRBV4-1
J: TRBJ1-2
size: .
D: .
DNA: TGCGCCAGCAGCCAAGAGGAGGGAACTAGGGGCTACACCTTC
CDR3: CASSQEEGTRGYTF

V: TRBV9
J: TRBJ2-1
size: .
D: TRBD1
DNA: TGTGCCAGCAGCGTAGTAGGGGGCGAGCAGTTCTTC
CDR3: CASSVVGGEQFF

V: TRBV9
J: TRBJ2-3
size: .
D: TRBD2
DNA: TGTGCCAGCAGCGCGAATAGCGGGGAGACAGATACGCAGTATTTT
CDR3: CASSANSGETDTQYF

V: TRBV7-8
J: TRBJ1-5
size: .
D: .
DNA: TGTGCCAGCAGCTGGGGGCCGGAAGGTCAGCCCCAGCATTTT
CDR3: CASSWGPEGQPQHF

V: TRBV10-1
J: TRBJ2-7
size: once
D: TRBD2
DNA: TGCGCCAGCAGTGAGTCAGGAGCGGGGGTCTCCTACGAGCAGTACTTC
CDR3: CASSESGAGVSYEQYF

V: TRBV4-3
J: TRBJ2-1
size: .
D: .
DNA: TGCGCCAGCAGCCGGGAACTAGCAAGCTACAATGAGCAGTTCTTC
CDR3: CASSRELASYNEQFF

V: TRBV7-2
J: TRBJ2-2
size: .
D: .
DNA: TGTGCCAGCAGCTATACAGGGAACACCGGGGAGCTGTTTTTT
CDR3: CASSYTGNTGELFF

V: TRBV2
J: TRBJ2-1
size: few
D: TRBD2
DNA: TGTGCCAGCAGCGCGACTAGCGGGAGGTTGGGTGAGCAGTTCTTC
CDR3: CASSATSGRLGEQFF

V: TRBV29-1
J: TRBJ1-2
size: .
D: TRBD1
DNA: TGCAGCGTTACGGACAGGGGCGGCTATGGCTACACCTTC
CDR3: CSVTDRGGYGYTF

V: TRBV7-8
J: TRBJ2-5
size: .
D: TRBD2
DNA: TGTGCCAGCAGCTCCTACCGACTAGCGGTGAAAGAGACCCAGTACTTC
CDR3: CASSSYRLAVKETQYF

V: TRBV28
J: TRBJ2-5
size: .
D: .
DNA: TGTGCCAGCAGTTACGGGTCCCAAAACCAAGAGACCCAGTACTTC
CDR3: CASSYGSQNQETQYF

V: TRBV2
J: TRBJ2-5
size: once
D: TRBD2
DNA: TGTGCCACGACTAGCGGGTTTGGCTCGGAGACCCAGTACTTC
CDR3: CATTSGFGSETQYF

V: TRBV6-5
J: TRBJ1-5
size: .
D: TRBD1
DNA: TGTGCCAGCAGTCAGACAGGGCTGGGCAATCAGCCCCAGCATTTT
CDR3: CASSQTGLGNQPQHF

V: TRBV20-1
J: TRBJ1-5
size: .
D: TRBD1
DNA: TGCAGTGCTAGTGGACAGGGGAGTACTAATCAGCCCCAGCATTTT
CDR3: CSASGQGSTNQPQHF

V: TRBV3-1/TRBV3-2
J: TRBJ1-1
size: few
D: .
DNA: TGTGCCAGCAGCCAAGAAGGAGGGTTCACTGAAGCTTTCTTT
CDR3: CASSQEGGFTEAFF

V: TRBV6-5
J: TRBJ1-1
size: .
D: TRBD1
DNA: TGTGCCAGCTCGGGACAGCTGAACACTGAAGCTTTCTTT
CDR3: CASSGQLNTEAFF

V: TRBV7-9
J: TRBJ1-1
size: .
D: .
DNA: TGTGCCAGCAGCTTAGTGGAGACAGGGAACACTGAAGCTTTCTTT
CDR3: CASSLVETGNTEAFF

V: TRBV6-1
J: TRBJ2-7
size: .
D: TRBD1
DNA: TGTGCCAGCAGTGATGCCTGGACAGGGGGCTACGAGCAGTACTTC
CDR3: CASSDAWTGGYEQYF

V: TRBV3-1/TRBV3-2
J: TRBJ2-1
size: .
D: .
DNA: TGTGCCAGCAGCCGCGGGACGATGAGCTCCTACAATGAGCAGTTCTTC
CDR3: CASSRGTMSSYNEQFF

V: TRBV11-2
J: TRBJ1-1
size: .
D: .
DNA: TGTGCCAGCAGCTCTGACAGGTGGGACACTGAAGCTTTCTTT
CDR3: CASSSDRWDTEAFF

V: TRBV11-2
J: TRBJ2-7
size: .
D: TRBD1
DNA: TGTGCCAGCAGCTGGACCGGGACAGGGGTCTACGAGCAGTACTTC
CDR3: CASSWTGTGVYEQYF

V: TRBV19
J: TRBJ2-7
size: .
D: TRBD1
DNA: TGTGCCAGTAGCGGGACAGGGGGGTACTACGAGCAGTACTTC
CDR3: CASSGTGGYYEQYF

V: TRBV12-3/TRBV12-4
J: TRBJ1-5
size: .
D: .
DNA: TGTGCCAGCAGTTTTCGCCTCCTACAGCCCCAGCATTTT
CDR3: CASSFRLLQPQHF

V: TRBV5-6
J: TRBJ1-3
size: once
D: .
DNA: TGTGCCAGCAGCACTCCGGGACTTACCTCTGGAAACACCATATATTTT
CDR3: CASSTPGLTSGNTIYF

V: TRBV6-6
J: TRBJ1-4
size: .
D: .
DNA: TGTGCCAGCAGTTACGGAGGCAGGCAAGTTGATGAAAAACTGTTTTTT
CDR3: CASSYGGRQVDEKLFF

V: TRBV7-2
J: TRBJ2-1
size: .
D: TRBD2
DNA: TGTGCCAGCAGCCTCGTGGGGCTAGCGGGAGTTGAGCAGTTCTTC
CDR3: CASSLVGLAGVEQFF

V: TRBV29-1
J: TRBJ1-1
size: once
D: .
DNA: TGCAGCGTTGACCTACAGATAAACACTGAAGCTTTCTTT
CDR3: CSVDLQINTEAFF

V: TRBV19
J: TRBJ1-1
size: .
D: .
DNA: TGTCCCACCCCCCTTAACACTGAAGCTTTCTTT
CDR3: CPTPLNTEAFF

V: TRBV6-5
J: TRBJ2-5
size: .
D: .
DNA: TGTGCCAGCAGTTACCGGACCCCCGGCGGGGAGACCCAGTACTTC
CDR3: CASSYRTPGGETQYF

V: TRBV6-1
J: TRBJ1-1
size: .
D: .
DNA: TGTGCCAGCTTGACGGGAGTTAACACTGAAGCTTTCTTT
CDR3: CASLTGVNTEAFF

V: TRBV28
J: TRBJ1-1
size: .
D: .
DNA: TGTGCCAGCTCAGGAGGGGTAGAAGCTTTCTTT
CDR3: CASSGGVEAFF

V: TRBV19
J: TRBJ1-2
size: .
D: .
DNA: TGTGCCAGTATGAGGCAGGGTGGCTATGGCTACACCTTC
CDR3: CASMRQGGYGYTF

V: TRBV10-1
J: TRBJ1-5
size: few
D: .
DNA: TGCGCCAGCAGTGAAAATAACTATCAGCCCCAGCATTTT
CDR3: CASSENNYQPQHF

V: TRBV9
J: TRBJ1-1
size: .
D: .
DNA: TGTGCCAGCAGCGTAGACGGGAAAAACACTGAAGCTTTCTTT
CDR3: CASSVDGKNTEAFF

V: TRBV7-9
J: TRBJ2-1
size: .
D: .
DNA: TGTGCCAGCAGCTTTATAGCTTCCCGGGATAAGCAGTTCTTC
CDR3: CASSFIASRDKQFF

V: TRBV4-3
J: TRBJ2-5
size: .
D: .
DNA: TGCGCCAGCAGCCAAGATGTCGCGGGGCACGGGGAGACCCAGTACTTC
CDR3: CASSQDVAGHGETQYF

V: TRBV29-1
J: TRBJ1-2
size: .
D: TRBD1
DNA: TGCAGAGTGGGGGGACAGGGCTATGGCTACACCTTC
CDR3: CRVGGQGYGYTF

V: TRBV9
J: TRBJ1-6
size: .
D: TRBD1
DNA: TGTGCCAGCAGCGTAGCAGGGGGGCGGGCGGTGAATTCACCCCTCCACTTT
CDR3: CASSVAGGRAVNSPLHF

V: TRBV27
J: TRBJ2-7
size: .
D: TRBD2
DNA: TGTGCCAGCAGTTCGGGAGGTTCCCACGAGCAGTACTTC
CDR3: CASSSGGSHEQYF

V: TRBV2
J: TRBJ1-4
size: once
D: .
DNA: TGTGCCAGCAGTGACCTATTAACAGGGTTAGGTGAAAAACTGTTTTTT
CDR3: CASSDLLTGLGEKLFF